The T cell receptor beta chain under discussion was sequenced for a study of blood T cell repertoires in COVID-19 (dated by TCRdb to the early 2020s). At the level of the whole study: The collaborator samples originated in the United States, Italy and Spain and spanned the acute and convalescent phases of COVID-19. Nearly every sample came with metadata listing a de-identified subject ID, COVID-19 status, age in years and sex. The dataset comprised deeply sampled blood TCRbeta repertoires from subjects exposed to, actively infected with, or recovered from COVID-19. The samples were drawn from two sources: the first 160 participants of the ongoing ImmuneRACE study, and some 1,300 subjects contributed by 6 global collaborators. The repertoires were released in a freely available public database intended as a resource for research on the immune response to SARS-CoV-2. HLA class I and class II types, where available, came from metadata supplied by the sample provider rather than from assay-based typing. The material from the prospective study consisted of cDNA or gDNA derived from T cells, B-cell-depleted T cells, or PBMCs.

Overall study results and their limits: How much clinical and demographic metadata was included differed by source and by participant, and the metadata was provided uncurated.

Participants in the prospective study were enrolled through a virtual design, were aged roughly 18 to 100 years, and lived in 24 United States geographic areas. In the prospective study, participants were assigned to cohorts based on the clinical history participants reported in a screening survey and a study questionnaire. For ImmuneRACE Cohort 3, a participant was defined as recovered based on two consecutive negative NP/OP PCR tests, clearance by a healthcare professional, or resolution of symptoms. In the prospective study, mobile phlebotomists collected whole blood, serum and a nasopharyngeal or oropharyngeal swab from each participant. Prospective study participants could optionally give additional blood draws and questionnaires over an approximately 2-month period. Before DNA extraction, blood samples from the prospective study were shipped at room temperature or frozen. TCRbeta CDR3 regions were amplified from genomic DNA using the immunoSEQ Assay, a bias-controlled multiplex PCR. The authors' pipeline ran thus. Nucleated cell counts per sample were estimated from amplification of reference gene primers within the assay. Sequence reads were collapsed and filtered to measure the absolute abundance of every unique TCRbeta CDR3 rearrangement. For each sample, productive Simpson clonality was calculated as the square root of Simpson's diversity index across productive rearrangements. The clones in this table, taken by TCRdb from immuneACCESS, are in-frame only. Not every clone is retained; where verified, under half of the shortfall comes from an unresolved V gene, and the cause of the rest is unknown. The V and J calls and the clone size are those of that table, but D and trimming were determined from the DNA. The sample yields 110,000 to 150,000 clones; 86% were counted once. Of the sample, 4.3% is held by the ten largest clones.

The table lists this clone with a count of one. No antigen is known for it. Base qualities are not provided; no much larger clone lies one nucleotide away. The germline V gene specifies SGDLS as CDR1 and YYNGEE as CDR2. The CDR3 starts with the cysteine, ends with the phenylalanine, and has 15 residues. Of the read, only the CDR3 DNA is kept; its 45 bases are in frame from base 1. Compared with germline, V lacks 3 bases and J lacks 3 bases; bases without a gene match: 6. The source is a man aged 45-65 years who had recovered from COVID-19. Recombination linked TRBV9 to TRBJ2-7; 10 of the junction bases match TRBD1. Sequenced input: PBMCs or T cells enriched from blood (not recorded which). Here is the DNA: TGTGCCAGCAGCGCCGGGGGGACAGGGGTCTACGAGCAGTACTTC. This sequence encodes CASSAGGTGVYEQYF.